This entry lists 11 T cell receptor beta chains sequenced from one sample in a study of blood T cell repertoires in COVID-19. Profiled with immunoSEQ multiplex PCR; TCRdb holds only in-frame clones, not every one. The repertoire holds approximately 320,000 clones, 85% seen once, with about 7% in the top ten. Sequences were obtained from peripheral blood. These TCRs come from a human donor in a cohort sampled during active COVID-19.

Turning to this clone: An end of the junction differs from the germline gene, which may be a read error. The chain employs TRBV7-3 and TRBJ2-7; 11 bases map to TRBD2. Germline V gene lookup returns CDR1 SGHTA and CDR2 FQGTGA. This CDR3 comprises 15 residues. The CDR3 is CASSFSGGASHEQYF. The CDR3 bases are TGTGCCAGCAGCTTTAGCGGGGGGGCCTCCCACGAGCAGTACTTC.

The V gene is TRBV6-1, the J gene TRBJ2-7; no definite D call. Trimming cost V 1 base and J 2 bases, with 6 bases left between them. Germline CDR1 is MNHNS and CDR2 is SASEGT. The length of the CDR3 is 13 residues. CDR3 loop: CASSEVTTYEQYF. CDR3 bases: TGTGCCAGCAGTGAAGTCACTACCTACGAGCAGTACTTC.

The V gene is TRBV5-6, the J gene TRBJ1-4; 9 bases agree with TRBD1. Germline V CDR1 and CDR2: SGHDT, YYEEEE. The V and J ends lost 4 bases and 7 bases, in that order; junction bases with no gene match: 5. The CDR3 is made up of 14 amino acids. The CDR3: CASSRDRVGEKLFF. For the CDR3, the DNA is TGTGCCAGCAGCAGGGACAGGGTGGGTGAAAAACTGTTTTTT. Drawing the rest from reference TRBV5-6 and TRBJ1-4, the complete variable domain is DAGVTQSPTHLIKTRGQQVTLRCSPKSGHDTVSWYQQALGQGPQFIFQYYEEEERQRGNFPDRFSGHQFPNYSSELNVNALLLGDSALYLCASSRDRVGEKLFFGSGTQLSVL.

The chain employs TRBV28 and TRBJ2-6, with D perhaps matching TRBD1 (7 bases). Germline V gene lookup returns CDR1 MDHEN and CDR2 SYDVKM. V lost 5 bases and J lost 2, with 19 bases in between. The CDR3 is 18 amino acids. The CDR3 here is CASSPRGQGVTGANVLTF. CDR3 bases: TGTGCCAGCAGTCCACGGGGGCAGGGGGTGACTGGGGCCAACGTCCTGACTTTC.

About this clone: Other DNA variants within this sample encode the same CDR3. J is TRBJ2-2 and V is TRBV18, with 9 bases lining up with TRBD1. With 1 base clipped from V and 2 bases from J, the junction kept 2 bases outside the gene matches. The CDR3 length is 16 residues. Germline lookup yields CDR1 KGHSH and CDR2 LQKENI. The chain's CDR3 is CASSPRQGGNTGELFF. DNA for the CDR3: TGTGCCAGCTCACCACGACAGGGGGGTAACACCGGGGAGCTGTTTTTT.

The chain recombines TRBV19 with TRBJ1-4; D uncertain. Germline values: CDR1 LNHDA, CDR2 SQIVND (reference sequence). Trimming removed 7 bases from V and 8 bases from J, with 17 bases in between. The CDR3 has 14 amino acids. The CDR3: CASTADKAPEKLFF. CDR3 nucleotides: TGTGCCAGTACTGCCGACAAGGCACCCGAAAAACTGTTTTTT.

This clone was recorded a few times. The chain joins TRBV3-1 (or the pseudogene TRBV3-2) to TRBJ2-2; D call uncertain. CDR3 length equals 14 residues. The V and J ends lost 0 bases and 3 bases respectively, with 5 bases between them. Germline values: CDR1 LGHDT, CDR2 YNNKEL (reference sequence). Here the CDR3 DNA reads TGTGCCAGCAGCCAAGAACGGGACACCGGGGAGCTGTTTTTT. Translated, it gives CASSQERDTGELFF.

The chain uses TRBV7-6 and TRBJ2-3; 8 bases are a match to TRBD2. The CDR3 length is 15 residues. CDR1 is SGHVS, CDR2 FNYEAQ, per germline. Unmatched junction bases numbered 4, after V lost 5 bases and J lost 0 bases. The CDR3 DNA follows: TGTGCCAGCAGCCCACTAGCGGCTAGCACAGATACGCAGTATTTT. This encodes CASSPLAASTDTQYF.

The rearrangement uses TRBV2 and TRBJ1-2, with D tentatively TRBD1 (5 bases). Trimming removed 8 bases from V and 3 bases from J, with 19 bases in between. Germline CDR1 and CDR2: SNHLY and FYNNEI. This CDR3 contains 15 residues. CDR3 in DNA: TGTGCCAGCGGGGGGGAAGGGTATGGTGACTATGGCTACACCTTC. Amino acids: CASGGEGYGDYGYTF.

This clone appeared a single time. The rearrangement joins TRBV30 to TRBJ1-5, with 8 bases lining up with TRBD1. V shed 5 bases and J 11 bases; nucleotides not matched to a gene: 14. The CDR3 spans 14 residues. The germline gives CDR1 GTSNPN, CDR2 SVGIG (reference sequence). CDR3 amino acids: CAWDPGTGPRSQHF. The CDR3 bases are TGTGCCTGGGACCCCGGGACAGGCCCCAGATCCCAGCATTTT. Using reference TRBV30 and TRBJ1-5 for the parts outside the CDR3, the full variable domain is SQTIHQWPATLVQPVGSPLSLECTVEGTSNPNLYWYRQAAGRGLQLLFYSVGIGQISSEVPQNLSASRPQDRQFILSSKKLLLSDSGFYLCAWDPGTGPRSQHFGDGTRLSIL.

J is TRBJ2-3 and V is TRBV5-6, with 8 bases aligning to TRBD2. The CDR3 is 15 residues long. Trimming cost V 6 bases and J 2 bases; bases outside gene matches: 8. Germline CDR1 and CDR2: SGHDT and YYEEEE. CDR3 bases: TGTGCCAGCAACGATGGACTAGCCGACACAGATACGCAGTATTTT. It is translated as CASNDGLADTDTQYF.